The 20 T cell receptor beta chains listed next were all sequenced from one sample in a study of OX40 agonist ivuxolimab in advanced cancers. Clones were sequenced by immunoSEQ multiplex PCR, and TCRdb holds only the in-frame ones, with some missing. The repertoire holds about 91,000 clones, 87% seen once, with about 0.5% in the top ten. The specimen was CD4+ or CD8+ T cells sorted from blood, collected in a trial of the OX40 agonist ivuxolimab. The receptor set was obtained from an adult with an advanced solid tumor such as melanoma, head and neck, liver or kidney cancer.

The chain joins TRBV28 to TRBJ1-1, with a possible D match to TRBD1 (6 bases). The CDR3 consists of 13 residues. CDR1 is MDHEN, CDR2 SYDVKM, per germline. Trimming removed 3 bases at V and 4 bases at J, with 9 bases between. The CDR3 coding sequence is TGTGCCAGCAGTTTTGGCAGGGGCACTGAAGCTTTCTTT. Its protein product is CASSFGRGTEAFF.

The chain has TRBV5-1 and TRBJ2-3; the match to TRBD1 covers 9 bases. Trimming cost V 4 bases and J 4 bases; bases outside gene matches: 7. The germline CDR1 and CDR2 sequences are SGHRS and YFSETQ. CDR3 size: 15 residues. The CDR3 DNA reads TGCGCCAGCAGCCAAACAGGGGGCATGGCAGATACGCAGTATTTT. Amino acid sequence: CASSQTGGMADTQYF.

The chain carries TRBV11-2 and TRBJ2-7, with D perhaps given as TRBD1 or TRBD2 (6 bases each). Germline V gives CDR1 SGHAT, CDR2 FQNNGV. Trimming left V 2 bases short and J 4 bases short, with 15 bases between. This CDR3 is built from 15 residues. In DNA, the CDR3 is TGTGCCAGCAGCTTACCCCCCGGGGGCGGGTACGAGCAGTACTTC. This sequence encodes CASSLPPGGGYEQYF.

In DNA, the CDR3 is TGTGCCAGCAGCGTCAGTGGGGCTCAAAATCAGCCCCAGCATTTT. Translating gives CASSVSGAQNQPQHF. J is TRBJ1-5 and V is TRBV9; D is possibly TRBD1 (5 bases). The V gene's germline CDR1 is SGDLS and CDR2 YYNGEE. CDR3 size: 15 residues. V shed 2 bases and J shed 4 bases, with 13 bases lying between them.

CDR3 DNA sequence: TGTGCCAGCAGCTCCAAACGGGGGAGCTCCTACGAGCAGTACTTC. Translating gives CASSSKRGSSYEQYF. This chain uses TRBV5-4 with TRBJ2-7, with D possibly matching TRBD2 (6 bases). CDR3 length: 15 residues. V lost 3 bases and J 0 bases, leaving 13 bases between the germline ends. Germline CDR1 SGHNT, CDR2 YYREEE (reference sequence).

This chain links TRBV18 with TRBJ2-2; tentatively, D is TRBD2 (6 bases). V gave up 2 bases and J gave up 1 base, with 11 bases separating them. CDR1 and CDR2 (germline): KGHSH, LQKENI. The CDR3 runs 16 residues. The CDR3 DNA sequence: TGTGCCAGCTCACCAACGGGACTCCAGAACACCGGGGAGCTGTTTTTT. Translated: CASSPTGLQNTGELFF.

J is TRBJ2-7 and V is TRBV4-1, with D possibly matching TRBD2 (5 bases). Germline lookup yields CDR1 MGHRA and CDR2 YSYEKL. CDR3 length equals 15 residues. The ends were cut back, 1 base at V and 1 base at J, with 11 bases in the middle. The CDR3 coding sequence is TGCGCCAGCAGCCAAGGTCCGGGATGGTCCTACGAGCAGTACTTC. Translated, it gives CASSQGPGWSYEQYF.

This clone was recorded a few times. V usage is TRBV25-1 and J usage is TRBJ1-1; D not resolved. CDR1 is MGHDK and CDR2 is SYGVNS in the germline V gene. The germline V and J ends were trimmed by 1 base and 8 bases, with 5 bases remaining between them. This CDR3 is built from 11 residues. Here the CDR3 reads CASSESTEAFF. The CDR3 region has the DNA TGTGCCAGCAGTGAATCGACAGAAGCTTTCTTT.

This clone came up a few times. The chain uses TRBV21-1 and TRBJ2-4; the table names TRBD1, a call not compared with the DNA. TRBV21-1 is reported as a pseudogene. This CDR3 is built from 15 residues. The CDR3 DNA is TGTGCCAGCAGCAAATTAAACCCGACAGAAAACATTCAGTACTTC. This gives the protein CASSKLNPTENIQYF.

The gene calls are TRBV10-3 and TRBJ1-1, with D maybe TRBD1 (5 bases). The CDR3 length is 13 residues. The V end was cut by 3 bases, the J end by 2 bases, with 7 bases between. Looked up from germline, CDR1 is ENHRY and CDR2 is SYGVKD. This CDR3 reads CAISDRANTEAFF. DNA of the CDR3: TGTGCCATCAGTGACAGGGCAAACACTGAAGCTTTCTTT.

This chain uses TRBV7-2 with TRBJ2-7; 8 nucleotides line up with TRBD2. The CDR3 loop spans 14 amino acids. Germline CDR1 and CDR2: SGHTA and FQGNSA. Trimming removed 5 bases from V and 5 bases from J; junction bases left unmatched: 8. DNA for the CDR3: TGTGCCAGCAGCCCGGGGGGGGATGACAACGAGCAGTACTTC. Its translation is CASSPGGDDNEQYF.

The V call is TRBV14, the J call TRBJ1-4; unclear D gene. This CDR3 comprises 16 residues. V was trimmed by 1 base and J by 2 bases, leaving 11 bases between them. CDR1 and CDR2 (germline): SGHDN, FVKESK. DNA for the CDR3: TGTGCCAGCAGCCAAGGGACGTGGAGCACTAATGAAAAACTGTTTTTT. It encodes CASSQGTWSTNEKLFF.

The J gene is TRBJ2-1, the V gene TRBV7-2, with 8 bases lining up with TRBD2. V shed 5 bases and J 2 bases; nucleotides not matched to a gene: 5. This CDR3 has 15 amino acids. Germline V gives CDR1 SGHTA, CDR2 FQGNSA. The CDR3, as DNA: TGTGCCAGCAGCGTCCGGGGGGGGCCCTACAATGAGCAGTTCTTC. Its translation: CASSVRGGPYNEQFF.

V usage is TRBV5-8 and J usage is TRBJ2-1; perhaps TRBD2 as D (7 bases). The germline V gene encodes CDR1 SGHTS and CDR2 YDEGEE. V lost 6 bases and J 7 bases, leaving 17 bases between the germline ends. This CDR3 spans 14 amino acids. CDR3 bases: TGTGCCAGCAATCGGGGGGCGTATTGGAATGAGCAGTTCTTC. This codes for CASNRGAYWNEQFF.

This clone has only one observation. The rearrangement links TRBV27 to TRBJ1-2; D may be TRBD1 (6 bases). This CDR3 contains 13 residues. Germline values: CDR1 MNHEY, CDR2 SMNVEV (reference sequence). The ends were cut back, 5 bases at V and 6 bases at J, with 13 bases in the middle. This chain's CDR3 is CASSSYREDGYTF. The CDR3 nucleotides are TGTGCCAGCAGTAGTTACAGGGAGGATGGCTACACCTTC.

The chain combines TRBV28 with TRBJ1-1; D not certain. The CDR3 has 14 residues. The germline V gene encodes CDR1 MDHEN and CDR2 SYDVKM. Trimming removed 3 bases at V and 2 bases at J, with 10 bases between. In DNA form, the CDR3 reads TGTGCCAGCAGTTTGAGCCTCTCAAACACTGAAGCTTTCTTT. Its protein product is CASSLSLSNTEAFF.

CDR3 sequence: CASSFRSLGDTEAFF. The CDR3 DNA is TGTGCCAGCAGTTTCCGGTCGTTGGGGGACACTGAAGCTTTCTTT. The rearrangement joins TRBV27 to TRBJ1-1; tentatively, D is TRBD1 (5 bases). This CDR3 has 15 amino acids. In germline, CDR1 is MNHEY, CDR2 SMNVEV (reference sequence). The V and J ends lost 3 bases and 3 bases respectively, with 14 bases between them.

J is TRBJ2-1 and V is TRBV7-9, with 12 bases fitting TRBD2. This CDR3 has 13 amino acids. Germline V lookup: CDR1 SEHNR, CDR2 FQNEAQ (reference sequence). The CDR3 DNA reads TGTGTCGCGGGGCTAGCGGGGGGGAATGAGCAGTTCTTC. It specifies CVAGLAGGNEQFF.

In its sample, this clone was seen a few times. V is TRBV6-5 and J is TRBJ2-5; 7 bases line up with TRBD2. The ends lost 4 bases at V and 4 bases at J; junction bases unmatched: 6. The CDR3 extends over 14 amino acids. Germline values: CDR1 MNHEY, CDR2 SVGAGI. CDR3 region: CASSSSWGGETQYF. For the CDR3, the DNA is TGTGCCAGCAGTTCCAGTTGGGGGGGAGAGACCCAGTACTTC.

The chain has TRBV7-8 and TRBJ2-7, with D possibly matching TRBD1 (7 bases). Germline V gives CDR1 SGHVS, CDR2 FQNEAQ. There are 13 residues in the CDR3. V was clipped by 3 bases and J by 5 bases, with 11 bases between them. CDR3 bases: TGTGCCAGCAGCTTCCTCAGGGGGGACGAGCAGTACTTC. The encoded protein is CASSFLRGDEQYF.